The 19 T cell receptor beta chains given below trace back to one sample, sequenced in a study of radiotherapy plus CTLA-4 blockade in lung cancer. Using immunoSEQ multiplex PCR, the repertoire was profiled, and TCRdb retains in-frame clones only, with some absent. The data contain some 73,000 clones, 70% to 85% of them singletons. Sequences were derived from peripheral blood, sampled from a patient treated with radiotherapy plus ipilimumab. These receptors were obtained from a human donor with non-small cell lung cancer who had stable disease on radiotherapy plus ipilimumab.

This clone is a singleton in its sample. This sequence joins TRBV7-2 and TRBJ2-1, with 7 positions matching TRBD2. Trimming at V came to 4 bases and at J to 12 bases, leaving 3 bases not matched to a gene. Germline lookup yields CDR1 SGHTA and CDR2 FQGNSA. The CDR3 is made up of 11 amino acids. The CDR3 DNA sequence: TGTGCCAGCAGCTCAGGGAGGGGGCAGTTCTTC. It translates to CASSSGRGQFF.

This chain joins TRBV5-1 and TRBJ2-6; D possibly corresponds to TRBD2 (7 bases). Germline-derived CDR1 and CDR2 are SGHRS and YFSETQ. V was pared by 0 bases and J by 2 bases, with 21 bases between. CDR3 length equals 20 residues. CDR3 in amino acids: CASSLAVRGALKTGANVLTF. CDR3 nucleotide sequence: TGCGCCAGCAGCTTGGCCGTTCGGGGGGCTTTGAAGACTGGGGCCAACGTCCTGACTTTC.

The V and J genes are TRBV30 and TRBJ1-2; D call uncertain. Germline lookup yields CDR1 GTSNPN and CDR2 SVGIG (reference sequence). V shed 1 base and J shed 3 bases, with 6 bases lying between them. The CDR3 consists of 12 residues. This CDR3 is CAWSGRDYGYTF. CDR3 sequence (DNA): TGTGCCTGGAGTGGTAGGGACTATGGCTACACCTTC.

This clone was observed a handful of times. The rearrangement uses TRBV5-1 and TRBJ2-7, with 9 bases fitting TRBD2. V was pared by 0 bases and J by 5 bases, with 9 bases of the junction left unmatched. This CDR3 spans 16 amino acids. The germline CDR1 and CDR2 sequences are SGHRS and YFSETQ. DNA for the CDR3: TGCGCCAGCAGCTTGGGTTTAGCGGGAGCTTTCGACGAGCAGTACTTC. Translating it yields CASSLGLAGAFDEQYF.

The gene calls are TRBV5-6 and TRBJ2-3, with 9 bases lining up with TRBD1. Germline loops: CDR1 SGHDT, CDR2 YYEEEE. Germline trimming cut 0 bases from V and 2 bases from J; bases unmatched to any gene: 1. The CDR3 length is 15 residues. This CDR3 reads CASSLGQGDTDTQYF. The CDR3 bases are TGTGCCAGCAGCTTGGGACAGGGGGACACAGATACGCAGTATTTT.

The CDR3 here is CASSDPPRGINTIYF. The CDR3 coding sequence is TGTGCCAGCAGTGATCCCCCCAGGGGGATAAACACCATATATTTT. The rearrangement uses TRBV2 and TRBJ1-3; 7 positions agree with TRBD1. Unmatched junction bases numbered 8, after V lost 3 bases and J lost 6 bases. This CDR3 has 15 amino acids. The germline gives CDR1 SNHLY, CDR2 FYNNEI.

This chain connects TRBV6-5 to TRBJ2-7, with 9 bases matching TRBD1. Per germline, CDR1 MNHEY and CDR2 SVGAGI. The CDR3 consists of 15 residues. After removal of 5 bases from V and 0 bases from J, the junction contained 5 bases not matched to a gene. The CDR3 protein is CASSPTGGASYEQYF. The CDR3 DNA reads as TGTGCCAGCAGTCCTACAGGGGGCGCCTCCTACGAGCAGTACTTC.

This chain connects TRBV7-6 to TRBJ2-2, with 7 bases lining up with TRBD2. Germline V gene data show CDR1 as SGHVS and CDR2 as FNYEAQ. Unmatched junction bases numbered 9, after V lost 5 bases and J lost 6 bases. The CDR3 has 15 residues. CDR3 in amino acids: CASSRGRAKAGELFF. CDR3 nucleotide sequence: TGTGCCAGCAGCCGAGGGAGGGCCAAGGCCGGGGAGCTGTTTTTT.

This rearrangement joins TRBV11-2 to TRBJ1-4; D may be TRBD1 (6 bases). The germline gives CDR1 SGHAT, CDR2 FQNNGV. Trimming pared 0 bases from V and 8 bases from J, leaving 13 bases between. This CDR3 has 15 amino acids. The CDR3 region is CASSLEGGHREKLFF. CDR3 coding DNA: TGTGCCAGCAGCTTAGAGGGGGGGCATCGAGAAAAACTGTTTTTT.

CDR3 coding DNA: TGTGCCAGCAGCTTACCCCCGCTGGCTTTCTTT. Protein: CASSLPPLAFF. This chain links TRBV11-2 with TRBJ1-1; D gene ambiguous. The germline V gene encodes CDR1 SGHAT and CDR2 FQNNGV. The CDR3 contains 11 residues. Trimming took 2 bases from V and 11 from J, leaving 9 bases between them.

In its sample, this clone was seen once. V gene TRBV7-9 combines with J gene TRBJ2-5, with 9 positions matching TRBD1. J was trimmed by 1 base and V by 4 bases; bases with no gene match: 10. The CDR3 is made up of 17 amino acids. Germline V gene lookup returns CDR1 SEHNR and CDR2 FQNEAQ (reference sequence). The CDR3, as DNA: TGTGCCAGCAGCTCATCTGACAGGGGGGCAGGCCAAGAGACCCAGTACTTC. It is translated as CASSSSDRGAGQETQYF.

The rearrangement uses TRBV5-1 and TRBJ1-1, with TRBD1 matching 7 bases. V dropped 4 bases and J dropped 5; count of bases not matched to a gene: 11. The CDR3 is made up of 15 amino acids. Germline V gives CDR1 SGHRS, CDR2 YFSETQ. In DNA form, the CDR3 reads TGCGCCAGCAGCACCGAACAGGGGAGGAGAACTGAAGCTTTCTTT. Translation: CASSTEQGRRTEAFF.

This clone is a singleton in its sample. The V and J genes are TRBV5-5 and TRBJ2-7; TRBD1 agrees at 8 bases. The CDR3 runs to 13 residues. Per germline, CDR1 SGHKS and CDR2 YYEKEE (reference sequence). The V and J ends lost 4 bases and 3 bases, in that order; junction bases with no gene match: 3. The CDR3 sequence is CASSVTGVYEQYF. The CDR3 nucleotides are TGTGCCAGCAGCGTGACAGGGGTCTACGAGCAGTACTTC.

This chain uses TRBV5-6 with TRBJ2-4, with D perhaps TRBD1 (6 bases). The CDR3 consists of 15 residues. Trimming cost V 5 bases and J 0 bases, with 12 bases left between them. CDR1 and CDR2 from the germline V gene are SGHDT and YYEEEE. CDR3 bases: TGTGCCAGCAGTTATGACAGGTCAGCCAAAAACATTCAGTACTTC. Translated, it gives CASSYDRSAKNIQYF.

The J gene is TRBJ1-3, the V gene TRBV28, with D unclear. The CDR3 spans 12 residues. Germline CDR1 reads MDHEN; CDR2 reads SYDVKM. The CDR3 DNA follows: TGTGGCTGTACCTCCTCTGGAAACACCATATATTTT. Amino acid sequence: CGCTSSGNTIYF.

This rearrangement joins TRBV7-6 to TRBJ1-2; D uncertain. In germline, CDR1 is SGHVS, CDR2 FNYEAQ. V lost 5 bases to trimming and J lost 8 bases, with 15 bases between them. The CDR3 totals 13 residues. The CDR3 loop is CASSGSSPGGYTF. The CDR3 DNA follows: TGTGCCAGCAGCGGGTCATCCCCGGGGGGCTACACCTTC.

The chain links TRBV19 to TRBJ2-3; 8 bases are a match to TRBD2. The CDR3 is 14 residues long. Losses at the gene ends were 10 bases for V and 2 bases for J; bases not matched to a gene: 8. Germline CDR1 and CDR2: LNHDA and SQIVND (reference sequence). CDR3 loop: CATLRRGVTDTQYF. The CDR3 DNA reads TGTGCCACCTTAAGGCGGGGGGTCACAGATACGCAGTATTTT. Drawing the rest from reference TRBV19 and TRBJ2-3, the complete variable domain is DGGITQSPKYLFRKEGQNVTLSCEQNLNHDAMYWYRQDPGQGLRLIYYSQIVNDFQKGDIAEGYSVSREKKESFPLTVTSAQKNPTAFYLCATLRRGVTDTQYFGPGTRLTVL.

V is TRBV7-3 and J is TRBJ1-2; D is possibly TRBD1 (5 bases). V lost 1 base, J lost 7 bases, and 13 bases lay in between. This CDR3 has 14 residues. Germline V gives CDR1 SGHTA, CDR2 FQGTGA. The CDR3 here is CASSLNPGTGGYTF. CDR3 DNA: TGTGCCAGCAGCTTAAATCCAGGGACGGGTGGCTACACCTTC.

This clone was picked up one time. The CDR3 region is CSVEERRGATYEQYF. DNA of the CDR3: TGCAGCGTTGAAGAGCGGCGGGGGGCAACCTACGAGCAGTACTTC. The chain employs TRBV29-1 and TRBJ2-7; 8 bases fit TRBD2. Germline V gene sequence: CDR1 SQVTM, CDR2 ANQGSEA. The CDR3 consists of 15 residues. Germline trimming cut 0 bases from V and 2 bases from J; bases unmatched to any gene: 6.